Reported below is one TCR beta chain. Its specificity is not known. The data were taken from a study of CD8 T cells in Susac syndrome. RNA was extracted with the RNeasy kit, and a quantity of about 0.45 to 1 ug was reverse transcribed using random hexamers. From the immunoSEQ multiplex PCR reads, TCRdb called clonotypes with MiXCR, one entry per CDR3 protein. This table holds more than 95,000 distinct CDR3 sequences, around 94% found once. Overall study findings and caveats: CD8+ clonal expansion in Susac peaked in TEMRA cells and active patients.

Sequencing used CD8+ T cells from PBMCs. This clonotype was sampled from a human donor with Susac syndrome.

The CDR3 spells CASSLGLADYEQYF. CDR3 DNA: TGTGCCAGCAGCTTAGGACTAGCGGACTACGAGCAGTACTTC. V gene TRBV7-2 combines with J gene TRBJ2-7; 9 positions match TRBD2. This CDR3 is built from 14 residues. Germline assignment: CDR1 SGHTA and CDR2 FQGNSA. J gave up 3 bases and V 1 base, and 1 base lay outside the gene matches. The full variable domain, with the rest looked up from reference TRBV7-2 and TRBJ2-7, is GAGVSQSPSNKVTEKGKDVELRCDPISGHTALYWYRQSLGQGLEFLIYFQGNSAPDKSGLPSDRFSAERTGGSVSTLTIQRTQQEDSAVYLCASSLGLADYEQYFGPGTRLTVT.